This entry concerns a single T cell receptor (beta chain). Its antigen is undetermined. TCRdb re-analysed the 5' RACE reads in MiXCR, keeping a single row per CDR3 protein. The data contain some 840,000 distinct CDR3 sequences, 10% to 15% of them singletons. The source of the sample is a study of CD8 T cells in ankylosing spondylitis. Whole-study results and caveats: A motif of several highly homologous TCR beta variants was seen as apparently characteristic of ankylosing spondylitis blood. Past studies reported some motif variants in reactive arthritis synovial fluid and blood. As reported, disease-linked clones showed significant enrichment in matched ankylosing spondylitis synovial fluid.

The trim removed 3 bases at V and 5 bases at J, leaving 3 bases unmatched. Germline V gene sequence: CDR1 LGHNA, CDR2 YSLEER. This CDR3 comprises 14 residues. V gene TRBV4-3 combines with J gene TRBJ2-5; 10 bases map to TRBD2. The sample comprised blood, either unsorted or a sorted T cell fraction (not recorded which). The receptor comes from a male donor with ankylosing spondylitis. CDR3 bases: TGCGCCAGCAGCCATACGACTAGCGGGGAGACCCAGTACTTC. Translated: CASSHTTSGETQYF.